The 24 T cell receptor beta chains reported below all come from one sample, sequenced in a study of blood T cell repertoires in COVID-19. The method was immunoSEQ multiplex PCR; TCRdb's version includes in-frame clones alone and lacks a portion of them. The repertoire holds approximately 300,000 clones, approximately 87% seen once, with roughly 4% in the top ten. Sequenced input: peripheral blood. Every receptor here comes from a woman aged 50 to 60 with active or convalescent COVID-19.

The rearrangement uses TRBV10-3 and TRBJ2-5, with 7 bases aligning to TRBD1. Germline V CDR1 and CDR2: ENHRY, SYGVKD. The V segment lost 5 bases and the J segment 7 bases; nucleotides outside the gene matches: 10. The CDR3 is made up of 14 amino acids. DNA of the CDR3: TGTGCCATCAGTCAGGGGGACACGTGGGCGACCCAGTACTTC. As protein: CAISQGDTWATQYF.

V gene TRBV6-6 combines with J gene TRBJ1-5; possible D gene TRBD1, 5 bases. Germline CDR1 is MNHNY and CDR2 is SVGAGI (reference sequence). V was pared by 2 bases and J by 7 bases, with 12 bases between. This CDR3 region has 14 residues. The CDR3 loop reads CASSYGGEGQPQHF. The CDR3 coding sequence is TGTGCCAGCAGTTACGGGGGGGAGGGACAGCCCCAGCATTTT.

The J gene is TRBJ1-3, the V gene TRBV18, with TRBD1 as a possible D gene (5 bases). Trimming left V 3 bases short and J 0 bases short, with 9 bases between. The CDR3 runs 15 residues. Germline V CDR1 and CDR2: KGHSH, LQKENI. The CDR3 coding sequence is TGTGCCAGCTCACCTTCAGGGTACTCTGGAAACACCATATATTTT. It codes for CASSPSGYSGNTIYF.

V usage is TRBV11-2 and J usage is TRBJ2-3, with D possibly matching TRBD2 (6 bases). V lost 5 bases, J lost 6 bases, and 15 bases lay in between. The CDR3 runs 14 residues. Germline values: CDR1 SGHAT, CDR2 FQNNGV. CDR3 sequence reads: CASSPRLVGDTQYF. CDR3 bases: TGTGCCAGCAGCCCTCGACTAGTAGGGGATACGCAGTATTTT. Full variable domain (missing parts from reference TRBV11-2 and TRBJ2-3): EAGVAQSPRYKIIEKRQSVAFWCNPISGHATLYWYQQILGQGPKLLIQFQNNGVVDDSQLPKDRFSAERLKGVDSTLKIQPAKLEDSAVYLCASSPRLVGDTQYFGPGTRLTVL.

This chain uses TRBV7-2 with TRBJ2-7; a possible D gene is TRBD2 (5 bases). CDR1 is SGHTA and CDR2 is FQGNSA in the germline V gene. There are 14 residues in the CDR3. V dropped 1 base and J dropped 4 bases, with 11 bases sitting between them. CDR3 DNA: TGTGCCAGCAGCTTAGAGGGCGGAGGTTACGAGCAGTACTTC. This gives the protein CASSLEGGGYEQYF.

The chain has TRBV7-9 and TRBJ2-7; D may be TRBD2 (6 bases). Germline CDR1 reads SEHNR; CDR2 reads FQNEAQ (reference sequence). Trimming removed 2 bases from V and 6 bases from J, with 11 bases in between. CDR3 size: 13 residues. The CDR3 sequence is CASSLFEGGEQYF. CDR3 nucleotide sequence: TGTGCCAGCAGCTTATTTGAGGGAGGCGAGCAGTACTTC.

The rearrangement joins TRBV11-2 to TRBJ1-2; D ambiguous. V lost 4 bases and J lost 1, with 10 bases in between. The CDR3 totals 14 residues. Per the germline V gene, CDR1 is SGHAT and CDR2 is FQNNGV. CDR3 region: CASSSGVSNYGYTF. The CDR3 nucleotides are TGTGCCAGCAGCTCCGGGGTCAGTAACTATGGCTACACCTTC.

The chain carries TRBV9 and TRBJ2-2; D might be TRBD2 (7 bases). The V and J ends lost 4 bases and 1 base respectively, with 17 bases between them. The length of the CDR3 is 17 residues. CDR1 is SGDLS, CDR2 YYNGEE, per germline. The chain's CDR3 is CASSNSFGGLNTGELFF. DNA of the CDR3: TGTGCCAGCAGCAATTCCTTCGGGGGGCTGAACACCGGGGAGCTGTTTTTT.

The V and J genes are TRBV7-8 and TRBJ2-2; TRBD2 aligns across 10 bases. In germline, CDR1 is SGHVS, CDR2 FQNEAQ. CDR3 length: 19 amino acids. V was pared by 1 base and J by 7 bases, with 15 bases of the junction left unmatched. The CDR3 bases are TGTGCCAGCAGCTTAGATGCCCCCCTGACTAGCGGGTCCGGCGGGGAGCTGTTTTTT. It codes for CASSLDAPLTSGSGGELFF.

The chain carries TRBV20-1 and TRBJ1-1; D perhaps matches TRBD1 (6 bases). Per germline, CDR1 DFQATT and CDR2 SNEGSKA (reference sequence). V lost 6 bases to trimming and J lost 6 bases, with 11 bases between them. The CDR3 is 11 amino acids. The DNA of the CDR3 is TGCAGTGCAAGGACAGCTCCTGAAGCTTTCTTT. Its translation is CSARTAPEAFF.

The J gene is TRBJ2-5, the V gene TRBV5-1; 12 bases are shared with TRBD2. This CDR3 spans 16 amino acids. Germline V gene lookup returns CDR1 SGHRS and CDR2 YFSETQ. The V gene end was trimmed by 0 bases and the J gene end by 0 bases; junction bases not matched to a gene: 0. The CDR3 here is CASSLGTSGNQETQYF. In nucleotides, the CDR3 is TGCGCCAGCAGCTTGGGGACTAGCGGGAACCAAGAGACCCAGTACTTC.

The rearrangement uses TRBV30 and TRBJ1-5, with 7 bases that match TRBD1. The J segment lost 7 bases and the V segment lost 3 bases, leaving 6 bases of the junction unmatched. CDR1 is GTSNPN, CDR2 SVGIG, per germline (reference sequence). The length of the CDR3 is 13 residues. The CDR3 region is CAWRPDRDQPQHF. In nucleotides, the CDR3 is TGTGCCTGGAGACCTGACAGGGACCAGCCCCAGCATTTT.

CDR3 nucleotide sequence: TGTGCCACCGGTCAAATATTTGGCTACACCTTC. Its translation is CATGQIFGYTF. The chain couples TRBV28 to TRBJ1-2; D unclear. V lost 10 bases to trimming and J lost 7 bases, with 13 bases between them. Germline CDR1 reads MDHEN; CDR2 reads SYDVKM. CDR3 length: 11 amino acids.

The chain has TRBV5-1 and TRBJ1-1; D gene ambiguous. The V end was cut by 5 bases, the J end by 3 bases, with 11 bases between. The CDR3 spans 13 residues. CDR1 SGHRS and CDR2 YFSETQ come from the germline V gene. The CDR3 region has the DNA TGCGCCAGCAGTTTTACATCCGACACTGAAGCTTTCTTT. Translation: CASSFTSDTEAFF.

This chain connects TRBV4-1 to TRBJ1-2; the match to TRBD1 covers 8 bases. This CDR3 spans 15 amino acids. Germline CDR1 MGHRA, CDR2 YSYEKL. V shed 4 bases and J 2 bases; nucleotides not matched to a gene: 6. CDR3: CASSRETGGNYGYTF. Written as DNA, the CDR3 is TGCGCCAGCAGCCGAGAAACAGGGGGAAACTATGGCTACACCTTC.

The rearrangement joins TRBV7-2 to TRBJ1-1, with D hard to call. In germline, CDR1 is SGHTA, CDR2 FQGNSA. This CDR3 has 13 residues. V was pared by 3 bases and J by 6 bases, with 11 bases between. CDR3 nucleotides: TGTGCCAGCAGCTTCTCCCTCACGGCTGAAGCTTTCTTT. It yields the protein CASSFSLTAEAFF.

The rearrangement links TRBV5-1 to TRBJ1-1, with TRBD1 matching 11 bases. Germline V CDR1 and CDR2: SGHRS, YFSETQ. J was trimmed by 6 bases and V by 3 bases; bases with no gene match: 4. The CDR3 has 14 amino acids. CDR3 in amino acids: CASSSGQGEAEAFF. CDR3 nucleotide sequence: TGCGCCAGCAGCTCGGGACAGGGGGAGGCTGAAGCTTTCTTT.

The chain uses TRBV5-4 and TRBJ2-5; 7 bases align to TRBD2. This CDR3 is built from 13 residues. Trimming at V came to 0 bases and at J to 4 bases, leaving 0 bases not matched to a gene. Germline-derived CDR1 and CDR2 are SGHNT and YYREEE (reference sequence). DNA of the CDR3: TGTGCCAGCAGCTTGGCTAGCGGAGAGACCCAGTACTTC. Its protein is CASSLASGETQYF.

The V and J genes are TRBV10-3 and TRBJ2-6; 7 nucleotides agree with TRBD1. The CDR3 spans 15 residues. Germline-derived CDR1 and CDR2 are ENHRY and SYGVKD. J lost 2 bases, V lost 3 bases, and 1 base had no gene match. Here the CDR3 reads CAISEGGTGANVLTF. The CDR3 DNA reads as TGTGCCATCAGTGAAGGGGGCACTGGGGCCAACGTCCTGACTTTC.

The chain links TRBV24-1 to TRBJ2-1; 7 bases map to TRBD2. V trimming: 3 bases; J trimming: 1 base; junction bases outside the gene matches: 2. CDR1 is KGHDR, CDR2 SFDVKD, per germline. CDR3 length: 15 amino acids. CDR3 sequence: CATSDGGRSYNEQFF. The CDR3 region has the DNA TGTGCCACCAGTGATGGCGGGAGATCCTACAATGAGCAGTTCTTC.

This rearrangement joins TRBV5-1 to TRBJ2-2; 8 nucleotides agree with TRBD1. This CDR3 has 16 residues. The J segment lost 6 bases and the V segment lost 0 bases, leaving 7 bases of the junction unmatched. Germline-derived CDR1 and CDR2 are SGHRS and YFSETQ. The CDR3, as DNA: TGCGCCAGCAGCTTGGATGGCAGGGGGCTGGCCGGGGAGCTGTTTTTT. Translation: CASSLDGRGLAGELFF.

The chain is built from TRBV4-3 and TRBJ2-3, with D perhaps TRBD2 (6 bases). V was pared by 8 bases and J by 2 bases, with 11 bases between. CDR1 is LGHNA, CDR2 YSLEER, per germline. The CDR3 consists of 13 residues. CDR3: CASSQRVTDTQYF. The CDR3, as DNA: TGCGCCAGCTCCCAGCGGGTCACAGATACGCAGTATTTT.

The V gene is TRBV7-2, the J gene TRBJ2-2, with 10 bases matching TRBD2. CDR3 length: 16 amino acids. J lost 1 base, V lost 3 bases, and 2 bases had no gene match. Germline CDR1 and CDR2: SGHTA and FQGNSA. The CDR3 here is CASSFLAGGNTGELFF. For the CDR3, the DNA is TGTGCCAGCAGCTTTTTAGCGGGGGGGAACACCGGGGAGCTGTTTTTT.

This clone appeared once. The chain combines TRBV3-1 (or the pseudogene TRBV3-2) with TRBJ2-7; 8 nucleotides match TRBD2. V gave up 5 bases and J gave up 2 bases; unmatched junction bases: 5. The CDR3 spans 14 residues. CDR1 and CDR2 from the germline V gene are LGHDT and YNNKEL (reference sequence). The CDR3 nucleotides read TGTGCCAGCAGCTGGAGCGGGAGTCCCTACGAGCAGTACTTC. This sequence encodes CASSWSGSPYEQYF.